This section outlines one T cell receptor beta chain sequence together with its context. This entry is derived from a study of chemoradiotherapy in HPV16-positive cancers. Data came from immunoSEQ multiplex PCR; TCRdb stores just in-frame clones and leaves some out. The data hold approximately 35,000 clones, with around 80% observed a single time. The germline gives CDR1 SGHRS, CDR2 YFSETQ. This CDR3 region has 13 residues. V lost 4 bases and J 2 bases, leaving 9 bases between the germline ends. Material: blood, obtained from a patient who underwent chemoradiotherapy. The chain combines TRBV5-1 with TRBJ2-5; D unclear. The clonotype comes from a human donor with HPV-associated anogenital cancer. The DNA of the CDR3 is TGCGCCAGCAGCCCCAGGTCACAAGAGACCCAGTACTTC. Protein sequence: CASSPRSQETQYF.